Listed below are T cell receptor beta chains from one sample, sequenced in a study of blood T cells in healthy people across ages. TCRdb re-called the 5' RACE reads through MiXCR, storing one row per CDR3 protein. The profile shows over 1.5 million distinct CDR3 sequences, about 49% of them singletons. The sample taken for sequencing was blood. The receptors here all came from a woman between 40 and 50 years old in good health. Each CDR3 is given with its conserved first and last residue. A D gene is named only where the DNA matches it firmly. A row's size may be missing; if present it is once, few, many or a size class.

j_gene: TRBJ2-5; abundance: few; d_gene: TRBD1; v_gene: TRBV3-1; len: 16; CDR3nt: TGTGCCAGCAGCCGCGGACAGGGGAGGGTCCAAGAGACCCAGTACTTC; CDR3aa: CASSRGQGRVQETQYF
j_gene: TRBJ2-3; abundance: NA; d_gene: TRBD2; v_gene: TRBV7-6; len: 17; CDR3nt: TGTGCCAGCAGCTTAGCGAGGCCAGGGAGGGTGTCAGATACGCAGTATTTT; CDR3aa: CASSLARPGRVSDTQYF
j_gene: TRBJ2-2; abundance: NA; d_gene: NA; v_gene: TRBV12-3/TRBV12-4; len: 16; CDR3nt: TGTGCCAGCAGTTTAGGGGGGCACCCGAACACCGGGGAGCTGTTTTTT; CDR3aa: CASSLGGHPNTGELFF
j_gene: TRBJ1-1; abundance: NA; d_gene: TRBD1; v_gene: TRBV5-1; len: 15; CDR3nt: TGCGCCAGCAGCGTCTCAGGGGGCGAGGACACTGAAGCTTTCTTT; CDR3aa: CASSVSGGEDTEAFF
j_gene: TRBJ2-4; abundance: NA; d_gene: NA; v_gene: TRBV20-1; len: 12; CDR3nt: TGCAGTGCTAGAGTTACGTCCAACATTCAGTACTTC; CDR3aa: CSARVTSNIQYF
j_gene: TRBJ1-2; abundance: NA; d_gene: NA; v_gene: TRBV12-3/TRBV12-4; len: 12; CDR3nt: TGTGCCAGCAGTTTGGGCTGCTATGGCTACACCTTC; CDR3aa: CASSLGCYGYTF
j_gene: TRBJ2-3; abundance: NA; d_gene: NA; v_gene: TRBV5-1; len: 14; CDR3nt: TGCGCCAGCAGCTTGTGGGTTAGCCAAGATACGCAGTATTTT; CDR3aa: CASSLWVSQDTQYF
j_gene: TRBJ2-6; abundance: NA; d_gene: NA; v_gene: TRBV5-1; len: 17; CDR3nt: TGCGCCAGCAGCTTGGGGGCAGGTCACCCTGGGGCCAACGTCCTGACTTTC; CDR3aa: CASSLGAGHPGANVLTF
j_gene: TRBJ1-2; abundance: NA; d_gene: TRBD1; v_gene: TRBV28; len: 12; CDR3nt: TGTGCCAGCAGTTTCCCGGGACAGGCCTACACCTTC; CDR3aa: CASSFPGQAYTF
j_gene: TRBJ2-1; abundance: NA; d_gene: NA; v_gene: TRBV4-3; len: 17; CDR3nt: TGCGCCAGCAGCCAAAGGAGGGGGCCTAGCGGACACAATGAGCAGTTCTTC; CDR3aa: CASSQRRGPSGHNEQFF
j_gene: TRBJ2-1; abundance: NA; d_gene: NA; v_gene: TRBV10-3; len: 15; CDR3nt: TGTGCCATCAGTGATTCGGGCTCTTCCTACAATGAGCAGTTCTTC; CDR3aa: CAISDSGSSYNEQFF
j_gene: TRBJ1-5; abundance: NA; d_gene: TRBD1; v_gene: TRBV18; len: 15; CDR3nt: TGTGCCAGCTCAAAGTTCGACAGGGGAAATCAGCCCCAGCATTTT; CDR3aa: CASSKFDRGNQPQHF
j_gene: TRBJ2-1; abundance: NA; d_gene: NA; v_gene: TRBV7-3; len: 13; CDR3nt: TGTGCCAGCAGCTTACAGGGATTTACTGAGCAGTTCTTC; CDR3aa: CASSLQGFTEQFF
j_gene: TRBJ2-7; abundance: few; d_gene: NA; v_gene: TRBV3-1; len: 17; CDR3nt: TGTGCCAGCAGCCAAGCGTCCGGAGGGGGGAGCTCCTACGAGCAGTACTTC; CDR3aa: CASSQASGGGSSYEQYF
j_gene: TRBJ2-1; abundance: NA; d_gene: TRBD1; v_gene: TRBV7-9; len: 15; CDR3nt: TGTGCCAGCAGCTCACAGGGGGCGCGGAGGAATGAGCAGTTCTTC; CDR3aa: CASSSQGARRNEQFF
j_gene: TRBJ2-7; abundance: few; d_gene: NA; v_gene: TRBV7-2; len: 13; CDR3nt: TGTGCCAGCAGCACCTATCTGGGTGGAGAGCAGTACTTC; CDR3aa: CASSTYLGGEQYF
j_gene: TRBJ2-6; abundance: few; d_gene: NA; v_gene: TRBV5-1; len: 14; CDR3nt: TGCGCCAGCAGTTCCCCCGAAGGGGCCAACGTCCTGACTTTC; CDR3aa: CASSSPEGANVLTF
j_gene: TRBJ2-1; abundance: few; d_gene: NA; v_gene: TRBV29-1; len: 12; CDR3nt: TGCAGCGTTGTCCCAGCGATGGATGAGCAGTTCTTC; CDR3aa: CSVVPAMDEQFF
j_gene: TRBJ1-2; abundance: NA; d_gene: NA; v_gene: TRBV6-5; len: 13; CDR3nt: TGTGCCAGCAGTTATAACGGCAGGGATGGCTACACCTTC; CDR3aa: CASSYNGRDGYTF
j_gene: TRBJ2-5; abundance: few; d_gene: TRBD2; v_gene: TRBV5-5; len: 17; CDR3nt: TGTGCCAGCAGCTTGGCGGTAGCGGGGGCCAGTCAAGAGACCCAGTACTTC; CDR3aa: CASSLAVAGASQETQYF
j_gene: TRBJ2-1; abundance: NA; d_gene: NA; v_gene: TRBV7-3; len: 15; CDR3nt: TGTGCCAGCAGCTTAAGTAGCCGGCCTTTCAATGAGCAGTTCTTC; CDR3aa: CASSLSSRPFNEQFF
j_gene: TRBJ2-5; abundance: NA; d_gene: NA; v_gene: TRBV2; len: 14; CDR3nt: TGTGCCAGCATCCAAGTAGAGTATAAAGAGACCCAGTACTTC; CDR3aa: CASIQVEYKETQYF
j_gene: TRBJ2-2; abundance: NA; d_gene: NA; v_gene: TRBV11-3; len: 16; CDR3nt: TGTGCCAGCAGCTTTGGAGGGGTGCGGAACACCGGGGAGCTGTTTTTT; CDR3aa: CASSFGGVRNTGELFF
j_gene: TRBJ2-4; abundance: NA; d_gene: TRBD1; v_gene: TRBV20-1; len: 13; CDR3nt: TGCAGTGCAGTTAACAGGGGGATAGGGGAGGAGTACTTC; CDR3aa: CSAVNRGIGEEYF
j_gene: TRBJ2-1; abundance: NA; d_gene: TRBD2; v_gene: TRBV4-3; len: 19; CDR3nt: TGCGCCAGCAGCCAAGATTGGGGACTAGCGGGGGCGACCTACAATGAGCAGTTCTTC; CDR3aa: CASSQDWGLAGATYNEQFF
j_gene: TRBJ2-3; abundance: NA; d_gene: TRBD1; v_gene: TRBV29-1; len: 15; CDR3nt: TGCGGCGTTGAAGCTCGGGACAGAGGCACAGATACGCAGTATTTT; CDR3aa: CGVEARDRGTDTQYF
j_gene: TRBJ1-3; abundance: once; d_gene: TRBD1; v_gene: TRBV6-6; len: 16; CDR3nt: TGTGCCAGCAGCCGACAGGGGACCCAACCTGGAAACACCATATATTTT; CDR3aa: CASSRQGTQPGNTIYF
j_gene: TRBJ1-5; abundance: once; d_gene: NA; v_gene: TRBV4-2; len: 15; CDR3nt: TGTGCCAGCAGCCAGAACATAGTGGGCAATCAGCCCCAGCATTTT; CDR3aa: CASSQNIVGNQPQHF
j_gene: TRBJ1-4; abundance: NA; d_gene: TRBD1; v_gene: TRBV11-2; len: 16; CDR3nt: TGTGCCAGCAGATTTACCGGGACAGGGGTTAATGAAAAACTGTTTTTT; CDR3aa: CASRFTGTGVNEKLFF
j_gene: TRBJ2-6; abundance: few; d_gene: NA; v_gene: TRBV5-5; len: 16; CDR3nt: TGTGCCAGCAGCTTGGCACCACCCTCTGGGGCCAACGTCCTGACTTTC; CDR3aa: CASSLAPPSGANVLTF
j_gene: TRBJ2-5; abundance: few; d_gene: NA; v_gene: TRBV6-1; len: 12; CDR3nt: TGTGCCAGCAGTGATGGGGGCGAGGTTAGGTACTTC; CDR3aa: CASSDGGEVRYF
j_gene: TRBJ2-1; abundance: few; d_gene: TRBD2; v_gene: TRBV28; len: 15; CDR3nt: TGTGCCAGCACCCAGGAGCTAGCGGGGCCGTATGAGCAGTTCTTC; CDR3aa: CASTQELAGPYEQFF
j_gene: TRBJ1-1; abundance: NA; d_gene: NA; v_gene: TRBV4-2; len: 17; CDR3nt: TGTGCCAGCAGCCCCTATGCGGCAGGGAACGGTGTGGCTGAAGCTTTCTTT; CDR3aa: CASSPYAAGNGVAEAFF
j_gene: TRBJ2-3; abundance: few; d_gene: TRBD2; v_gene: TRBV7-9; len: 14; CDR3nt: TGTGCCAGCAGCGTTCGGGGGGGAGCAGATACGCAGTATTTT; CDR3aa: CASSVRGGADTQYF
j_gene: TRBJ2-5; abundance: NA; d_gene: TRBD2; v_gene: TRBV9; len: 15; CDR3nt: TGTGCCAGCAGCGTGCGGGGGGGACAGCAAGAGACCCAGTACTTC; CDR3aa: CASSVRGGQQETQYF
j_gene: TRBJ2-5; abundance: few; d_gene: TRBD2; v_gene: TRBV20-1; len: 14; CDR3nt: TGCAGTGCTAGAGACAGACTAGCAGTCGGGACCCAGTACTTC; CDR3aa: CSARDRLAVGTQYF
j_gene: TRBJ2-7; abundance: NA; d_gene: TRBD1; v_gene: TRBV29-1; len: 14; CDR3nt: TGCAGCTACACCCAGGGGACAGGACCCTACGAGCAGTACTTC; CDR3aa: CSYTQGTGPYEQYF